This TCR beta chain was documented in a study of blood T cell repertoires in COVID-19 (dated by TCRdb to 2018 to 2020). Regarding the study in general: The collaborator samples originated in the United States, Italy and Spain and spanned the acute and convalescent phases of COVID-19. Sample metadata almost always included a de-identified subject ID, COVID-19 status, age in years and sex. The repertoires were released in a freely available public database meant as a resource for research on the immune response to SARS-CoV-2. The samples were drawn from the first 160 participants of the ongoing ImmuneRACE study and from 950 to 1,500 subjects provided by 6 global collaborators. Subjects who had been exposed to COVID-19, were actively infected with it, or had recovered from it provided the deeply sampled blood TCRbeta repertoires that made up the dataset. Where available, HLA class I and class II types were obtained from metadata supplied by the sample provider rather than from assay-based typing. The prospective study material was composed of cDNA or gDNA derived from T cells, B-cell-depleted T cells, or PBMCs. Summary of the overall study and its limitations: How much clinical and demographic metadata was included differed by source and by participant, and the metadata was provided uncurated.

One collaborating source in Seattle enrolled patients during active infection and followed them longitudinally through the course of disease. Whole blood was collected in K2EDTA tubes by collaborating institutions according to the institutions' own protocols. For TCRbeta analysis, collaborators shipped samples in one of three forms: frozen whole blood, isolated PBMCs, or DNA extracted from either of those sample types. The CDR3 runs 15 residues from the cysteine to the phenylalanine. Only the CDR3 part of the read is kept: 45 bases, read in frame from the first base. The germline V gene provides CDR1 KGHSH and CDR2 LQKENI. After removal of 3 bases from V and 8 bases from J, the junction retains 10 bases not matched to a gene. TCRbeta CDR3 regions were amplified from genomic DNA using the immunoSEQ Assay, a bias-controlled multiplex PCR. Concerning the study's data processing: Within the assay, amplification of reference gene primers was used to estimate how many nucleated cells each sample contained. Sequence reads were collapsed and filtered to measure the absolute abundance of every unique TCRbeta CDR3 rearrangement. Productive Simpson clonality was computed per sample as the square root of Simpson's diversity index over productive rearrangements. Not all clones reach the TCRdb copy of this immuneACCESS table, which keeps in-frame sequences only. Checked studies attribute under half of the gap to unresolved V genes and leave the rest unexplained. The V and J calls and the clone size are those of that table, but D and trimming were determined from the DNA. Within this sample are 200,000 to 250,000 clones, with over 80% of them counted one time only. The top ten clones comprise roughly 2.5% of the sample.

About this clone: Its antigen is currently not known. No qualities accompany the bases; no much larger clone lies one base away.

Sequenced input: peripheral blood. Recombination linked TRBV18 to TRBJ1-2; the central 9 bases match TRBD1. The TCR comes from a man under 40 with COVID-19, enrolled during active disease. This receptor has the CDR3 CASSPIRDRAGGYTF. The DNA sequence reads TGTGCCAGCTCACCTATCCGGGACAGGGCCGGAGGCTACACCTTC.